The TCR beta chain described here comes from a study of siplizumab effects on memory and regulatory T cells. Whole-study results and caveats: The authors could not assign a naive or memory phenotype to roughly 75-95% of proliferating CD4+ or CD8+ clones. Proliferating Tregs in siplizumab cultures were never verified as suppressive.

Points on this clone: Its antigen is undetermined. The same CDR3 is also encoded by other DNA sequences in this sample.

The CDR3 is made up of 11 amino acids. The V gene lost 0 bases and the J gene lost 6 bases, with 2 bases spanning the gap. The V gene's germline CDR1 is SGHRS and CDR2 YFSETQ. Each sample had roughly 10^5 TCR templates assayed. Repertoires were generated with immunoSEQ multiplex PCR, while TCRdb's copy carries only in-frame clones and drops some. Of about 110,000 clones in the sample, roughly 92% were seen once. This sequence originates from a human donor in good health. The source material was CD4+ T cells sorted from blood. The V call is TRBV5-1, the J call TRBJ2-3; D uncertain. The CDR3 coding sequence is TGCGCCAGCAGCTTGGGTGATACGCAGTATTTT. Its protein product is CASSLGDTQYF.